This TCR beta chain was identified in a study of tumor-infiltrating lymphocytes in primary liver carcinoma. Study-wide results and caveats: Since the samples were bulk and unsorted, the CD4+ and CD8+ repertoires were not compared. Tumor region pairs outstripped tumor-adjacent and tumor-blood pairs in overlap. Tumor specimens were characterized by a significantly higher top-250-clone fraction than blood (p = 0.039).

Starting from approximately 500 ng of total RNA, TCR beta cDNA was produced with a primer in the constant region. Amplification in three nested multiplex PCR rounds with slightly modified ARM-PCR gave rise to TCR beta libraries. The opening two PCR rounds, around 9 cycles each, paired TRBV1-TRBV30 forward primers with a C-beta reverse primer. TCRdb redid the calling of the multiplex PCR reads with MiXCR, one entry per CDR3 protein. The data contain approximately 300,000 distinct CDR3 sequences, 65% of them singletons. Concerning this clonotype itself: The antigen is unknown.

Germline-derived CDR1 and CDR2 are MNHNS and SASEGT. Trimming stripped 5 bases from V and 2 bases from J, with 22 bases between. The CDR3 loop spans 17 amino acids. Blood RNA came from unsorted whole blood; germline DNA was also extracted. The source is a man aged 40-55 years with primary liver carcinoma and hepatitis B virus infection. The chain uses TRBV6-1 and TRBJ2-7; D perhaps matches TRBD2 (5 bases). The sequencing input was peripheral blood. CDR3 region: CASSYPNSGLAAYEQYF. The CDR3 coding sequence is TGTGCCAGCAGTTACCCCAATTCCGGTCTAGCCGCCTACGAGCAGTACTTC.